The 32 T cell receptor beta chains in this list originate from one sample, sequenced in a study of blood T cells in healthy people across ages. A sample-barcoded 5' primer and a J-beta primer mix were used in a second PCR of roughly 6 to 11 cycles. TCRdb analysed the 5' RACE reads with MiXCR anew, one entry per CDR3 protein. Of 800,000 to 1,300,000 distinct CDR3 sequences in the sample, about 25% were seen once. The sample was also reused in another study, on T cells of mothers and their children.

The sample consisted of blood. These receptors were obtained from a girl aged 2-10 years in good health.

The chain couples TRBV7-6 to TRBJ2-5; the D is unclear. Gene TRBJ2-7 matches the end of the DNA better, so the J call may be wrong. Germline CDR1 is SGHVS and CDR2 is FNYEAQ. This CDR3 has 13 amino acids. The CDR3 nucleotides are TGTGCCAGCAGCTCCGACCAGCGATACGAGCAGTACTTC. It translates to CASSSDQRYEQYF.

In its sample, this clonotype was seen a few times. This CDR3 is CASSLARSNYGYTF. The CDR3 DNA sequence: TGTGCCAGCAGCTTAGCCCGTTCAAACTATGGCTACACCTTC. The chain is built from TRBV11-2 and TRBJ1-2; no firm D call. Trimming stripped 1 base from V and 2 bases from J, with 8 bases between. Germline values: CDR1 SGHAT, CDR2 FQNNGV. The CDR3 consists of 14 residues.

The table lists this clonotype with a few counts. This rearrangement joins TRBV7-2 to TRBJ2-5; 7 positions agree with TRBD2. With the DNA end fitting TRBJ2-1 better, the J assignment may be wrong. Looked up from germline, CDR1 is SGHTA and CDR2 is FQGNSA. The CDR3 length is 16 residues. CDR3 DNA sequence: TGTGCCAGCAGCCTAGTCCGAGCGGGGCCCGGGGATGAGCAGTTCTTC. It yields the protein CASSLVRAGPGDEQFF.

V and J are TRBV7-9 and TRBJ1-2; D perhaps matches TRBD1 (6 bases). Per the germline V gene, CDR1 is SEHNR and CDR2 is FQNEAQ (reference sequence). There are 15 residues in the CDR3. The V and J ends lost 4 bases and 8 bases respectively, with 20 bases between them. CDR3 residues: CASSSSAEDRGGYTF. The CDR3 coding sequence is TGTGCCAGCAGCTCGTCTGCAGAAGATAGGGGGGGCTACACCTTC.

About this clonotype: Germline and junction disagree at one end, which may indicate a read error. The chain uses TRBV7-2 and TRBJ2-7, with D tentatively TRBD1 (6 bases). This CDR3 comprises 14 residues. The germline gives CDR1 SGHTA, CDR2 FQGNSA. The CDR3 protein is CASSAVGGSHEQYF. For the CDR3, the DNA is TGTGCCAGCAGCGCAGTTGGGGGCTCCCACGAGCAGTACTTC. Looking up the rest from reference TRBV7-2 and TRBJ2-7 gives the full variable domain: GAGVSQSPSNKVTEKGKDVELRCDPISGHTALYWYRQSLGQGLEFLIYFQGNSAPDKSGLPSDRFSAERTGGSVSTLTIQRTQQEDSAVYLCASSAVGGSHEQYFGPGTRLTVT.

The chain links TRBV3-1 to TRBJ2-1; 9 nucleotides agree with TRBD1. This CDR3 has 14 residues. Trimming took 9 bases from V and 7 from J; bases not matched to a gene: 10. Germline CDR1 reads LGHDT; CDR2 reads YNNKEL (reference sequence). This CDR3 reads CASSTWTGVNEQFF. The CDR3 bases are TGTGCCAGTAGTACCTGGACAGGGGTAAATGAGCAGTTCTTC.

The genes are TRBV5-8 and TRBJ2-7; TRBD1 might be the D (6 bases). The V gene's germline CDR1 is SGHTS and CDR2 YDEGEE. V dropped 4 bases and J dropped 0 bases, with 17 bases sitting between them. CDR3 length: 16 amino acids. In DNA form, the CDR3 reads TGTGCCAGCAGCAACCTTATTTGGACAGCCTCCTACGAGCAGTACTTC. It translates to CASSNLIWTASYEQYF.

About this clonotype itself: A much larger clone sits a single nucleotide away, making a read error possible. The CDR3 is CACSYANTDTDTQYF. The CDR3 DNA is TGTGCCTGCAGTTACGCGAACACCGACACAGATACGCAGTATTTT. This chain links TRBV6-5 with TRBJ2-3; D not certain. The germline V gene has CDR1 MNHEY and CDR2 SVGAGI. CDR3 size: 15 residues.

The gene calls are TRBV5-1 and TRBJ2-1; 8 bases are a match to TRBD2. The J segment lost 6 bases and the V segment lost 4 bases, leaving 9 bases of the junction unmatched. The CDR3 spans 15 residues. Germline values: CDR1 SGHRS, CDR2 YFSETQ. The CDR3 DNA reads TGCGCCAGCAGCGAAAAACTAGCGGAGCGCAATGAGCAGTTCTTC. Amino acid sequence: CASSEKLAERNEQFF.

This clonotype occurred a few times. The chain is built from TRBV4-2 and TRBJ2-5; 7 bases are shared with TRBD2. The J call may be wrong; the DNA end is better matched by TRBJ2-1. Germline CDR1 LGHNA, CDR2 YNFKEQ. This CDR3 is 15 amino acids long. CDR3 amino acids: CASSLSEGLRNEQFF. The CDR3 DNA follows: TGTGCCAGCAGCCTAAGTGAGGGACTAAGGAATGAGCAGTTCTTC.

This clonotype turned up a few times. V and J are TRBV20-1 and TRBJ1-5; no clear D gene. Germline lookup yields CDR1 DFQATT and CDR2 SNEGSKA (reference sequence). The CDR3 contains 14 residues. Trimming took off 6 bases at V and 4 bases at J, with 16 bases between the two ends. The DNA of the CDR3 is TGCAGTGCCTCACCCGGGCAAGTTAATCAGCCCCAGCATTTT. Translating gives CSASPGQVNQPQHF.

The chain links TRBV29-1 to TRBJ2-3; a possible D gene is TRBD1 (5 bases). The germline V gene has CDR1 SQVTM and CDR2 ANQGSEA. The CDR3 is 12 amino acids. Trimming pared 4 bases from V and 5 bases from J, leaving 10 bases between. The DNA of the CDR3 is TGCAGCGTTGCCAGGGTAAGAGATACGCAGTATTTT. It encodes CSVARVRDTQYF.

Worth noting for this clonotype: This CDR3 is missing its conserved last phenylalanine or tryptophan, likely due to a read error. The V call is TRBV27, the J call TRBJ2-7; 8 bases map to TRBD1. The CDR3 consists of 13 residues. V lost 10 bases to trimming and J lost 0 bases; unmatched junction nucleotides: 5. Germline V CDR1 and CDR2: MNHEY, SMNVEV (reference sequence). CDR3 loop: CATGQGNSYEQYL. The CDR3 nucleotides are TGTGCCACAGGACAGGGCAACTCCTACGAGCAGTACTTG.

V gene TRBV29-1 combines with J gene TRBJ2-7; D possibly corresponds to TRBD2 (5 bases). Germline lookup yields CDR1 SQVTM and CDR2 ANQGSEA. This CDR3 spans 12 amino acids. V lost 5 bases and J lost 7, with 15 bases in between. The chain's CDR3 is CSVFQASGEQYF. As DNA, the CDR3 is TGCAGCGTTTTTCAGGCATCGGGGGAGCAGTACTTC.

There are a few counts of this clonotype. The gene calls are TRBV5-5 and TRBJ2-6; no reliable D call. Germline CDR1 is SGHKS and CDR2 is YYEKEE (reference sequence). This CDR3 has 16 residues. Trimming took 0 bases from V and 0 from J, leaving 7 bases between them. This chain's CDR3 is CASSLALTSGANVLTF. CDR3 coding DNA: TGTGCCAGCAGCTTGGCTCTGACCTCTGGGGCCAACGTCCTGACTTTC.

This clonotype was found a few times. The chain uses TRBV9 and TRBJ1-2; D is ambiguous. The CDR3 sequence is 16 residues long. Germline V gene lookup returns CDR1 SGDLS and CDR2 YYNGEE. Deletions cut 0 bases from V and 1 base from J, with 13 bases between. CDR3 sequence (DNA): TGTGCCAGCAGCGTAGGTGAGACAAGAAGTAACTATGGCTACACCTTC. Its protein product is CASSVGETRSNYGYTF.

This clonotype was recorded a few times. This chain connects TRBV20-1 to TRBJ2-1; no clear D gene. Germline-derived CDR1 and CDR2 are DFQATT and SNEGSKA (reference sequence). The CDR3 runs to 14 residues. Trimming took off 6 bases at V and 2 bases at J, with 14 bases between the two ends. CDR3 protein: CSANGWAPYNEQFF. In DNA, the CDR3 is TGCAGTGCCAACGGGTGGGCACCCTACAATGAGCAGTTCTTC.

The chain links TRBV7-2 to TRBJ1-3, with a tentative D call TRBD1 (5 bases). The germline CDR1 and CDR2 sequences are SGHTA and FQGNSA. The CDR3 spans 14 residues. Trimming took 5 bases from V and 6 from J, leaving 14 bases between them. CDR3 in amino acids: CASSPRGSSNTIYF. In DNA, the CDR3 is TGTGCCAGCAGCCCTCGGGGGTCCTCAAACACCATATATTTT.

The genes are TRBV20-1 and TRBJ2-1; the match to TRBD2 covers 12 bases. Germline CDR1 DFQATT, CDR2 SNEGSKA (reference sequence). This CDR3 is built from 16 residues. The ends lost 0 bases at V and 5 bases at J; junction bases unmatched: 5. CDR3 sequence reads: CSARDWASGGDNEQFF. Written as DNA, the CDR3 is TGCAGTGCTAGAGATTGGGCTAGCGGGGGGGACAATGAGCAGTTCTTC.

Written as DNA, the CDR3 is TGTGCCAGCTCACCGGACAAGTCAACTAATGAAAAACTGTTTTTT. Translated, it gives CASSPDKSTNEKLFF. The rearrangement uses TRBV18 and TRBJ1-4; TRBD1 is a possible D gene (5 bases). Germline CDR1 KGHSH, CDR2 LQKENI. The V end was cut by 3 bases, the J end by 0 bases, with 8 bases between. The CDR3 contains 15 residues.

A single count supports this clonotype. The V and J genes are TRBV9 and TRBJ2-7, with TRBD2 as a possible D gene (5 bases). Germline CDR1 is SGDLS and CDR2 is YYNGEE. V was trimmed by 6 bases and J by 2 bases, leaving 18 bases between them. The CDR3 has 15 amino acids. CDR3 sequence reads: CASNASGGGAYEQYF. The CDR3 bases are TGTGCCAGCAACGCCTCTGGAGGCGGTGCCTACGAGCAGTACTTC.

This clonotype was observed a handful of times. The rearrangement links TRBV9 to TRBJ2-2; D might be TRBD2 (5 bases). The CDR3 sequence is 16 residues long. Per the germline V gene, CDR1 is SGDLS and CDR2 is YYNGEE. V lost 6 bases and J lost 0, with 15 bases in between. CDR3 sequence (DNA): TGTGCCAGCAAGCCCACCGACTATCCGAACACCGGGGAGCTGTTTTTT. It is translated as CASKPTDYPNTGELFF.

This clonotype was counted at least ten times. The V and J genes are TRBV12-3 or TRBV12-4 and TRBJ1-1; D ambiguous. The ends were cut back, 6 bases at V and 3 bases at J, with 8 bases in the middle. The CDR3 is 12 amino acids. CDR3 protein: CASSLIDTEAFF. The CDR3 DNA is TGTGCCAGCAGCTTGATTGACACTGAAGCTTTCTTT.

This clonotype has more than one count but fewer than ten. The rearrangement uses TRBV29-1 and TRBJ2-5; TRBD1 might be the D (6 bases). Germline lookup yields CDR1 SQVTM and CDR2 ANQGSEA. The CDR3 length is 13 residues. V was trimmed by 3 bases and J by 2 bases, leaving 10 bases between them. The CDR3 sequence: CSVDPTGQETQYF. The CDR3 nucleotides are TGCAGCGTTGACCCCACAGGGCAAGAGACCCAGTACTTC. Complete variable domain (other parts from reference TRBV29-1 and TRBJ2-5): SAVISQKPSRDICQRGTSLTIQCQVDSQVTMMFWYRQQPGQSLTLIATANQGSEATYESGFVIDKFPISRPNLTFSTLTVSNMSPEDSSIYLCSVDPTGQETQYFGPGTRLLVL.

This clonotype turned up a few times. The chain uses TRBV25-1 and TRBJ2-5; 7 bases agree with TRBD1. This CDR3 region has 15 residues. The V and J ends lost 3 bases and 0 bases, in that order; junction bases with no gene match: 4. Looked up from germline, CDR1 is MGHDK and CDR2 is SYGVNS. The CDR3 spells CASSDNRGNQETQYF. In nucleotides, the CDR3 is TGTGCCAGCAGTGACAACAGGGGCAACCAAGAGACCCAGTACTTC.

For this clonotype: At one end the junction does not follow the germline gene, possibly because of a read error. The rearrangement joins TRBV27 to TRBJ2-1, with 9 positions matching TRBD2. The CDR3 runs 15 residues. Germline CDR1 MNHEY, CDR2 SMNVEV (reference sequence). The CDR3 region is CASAIGAGGFNEQLF. CDR3 in DNA: TGTGCCAGCGCGATAGGGGCGGGGGGGTTCAATGAGCAGCTCTTC.

This clonotype was observed a handful of times. V and J are TRBV6-5 and TRBJ1-1; no clear D gene. The CDR3 sequence is 14 residues long. Trimming stripped 2 bases from V and 1 base from J, with 8 bases between. From germline, CDR1 is MNHEY and CDR2 SVGAGI. The CDR3 DNA reads TGTGCCAGCAGTTACATAGGAACGAACACTGAAGCTTTCTTT. Translation: CASSYIGTNTEAFF.

The chain is built from TRBV4-1 and TRBJ2-3; 7 bases line up with TRBD1. Germline V CDR1 and CDR2: MGHRA, YSYEKL. The length of the CDR3 is 13 residues. V was clipped by 6 bases and J by 3 bases; unmatched bases: 3. CDR3 residues: CASSDRVTDTQYF. As DNA, the CDR3 is TGCGCCAGCAGTGACAGGGTGACAGATACGCAGTATTTT.

As for this clonotype: A junction end diverges from the germline sequence, so it may reflect a read error. The chain has TRBV5-1 and TRBJ2-7; tentatively, D is TRBD1 or TRBD2 (5 bases each). Germline CDR1 is SGHRS and CDR2 is YFSETQ. This CDR3 has 13 amino acids. The CDR3 region has the DNA TGCGCCAGCAGCTTGGCGGGACCCCCAATCCGAGACTTC. It is translated as CASSLAGPPIRDF.

The chain is built from TRBV7-2 and TRBJ1-3; D not certain. The germline V gene encodes CDR1 SGHTA and CDR2 FQGNSA. There are 13 residues in the CDR3. V was shortened by 5 bases and J by 6 bases, with 11 bases between the two germline ends. CDR3 bases: TGTGCCAGCAGCGCCGATTTAGCAAACACCATATATTTT. Encoded protein: CASSADLANTIYF.

This clonotype has a handful of counts. At one boundary the junction diverges from the germline segment, which might be a read error. This rearrangement joins TRBV20-1 to TRBJ1-1, with 7 bases identical to TRBD1. This CDR3 is 13 amino acids long. Per germline, CDR1 DFQATT and CDR2 SNEGSKA (reference sequence). CDR3 in DNA: TGCAGTGCTATGGACAGGTTGAACACTGGAGCTTTCTTT. It yields the protein CSAMDRLNTGAFF.

The V call is TRBV27, the J call TRBJ2-3; D may be TRBD1 (5 bases). Germline assignment: CDR1 MNHEY and CDR2 SMNVEV (reference sequence). Trimming shortened V by 7 bases and J by 0 bases, and 14 bases separated the two germline ends. This CDR3 spans 15 amino acids. CDR3 region: CASNPATASTDTQYF. CDR3 sequence (DNA): TGTGCCAGCAATCCCGCGACAGCTAGCACAGATACGCAGTATTTT.